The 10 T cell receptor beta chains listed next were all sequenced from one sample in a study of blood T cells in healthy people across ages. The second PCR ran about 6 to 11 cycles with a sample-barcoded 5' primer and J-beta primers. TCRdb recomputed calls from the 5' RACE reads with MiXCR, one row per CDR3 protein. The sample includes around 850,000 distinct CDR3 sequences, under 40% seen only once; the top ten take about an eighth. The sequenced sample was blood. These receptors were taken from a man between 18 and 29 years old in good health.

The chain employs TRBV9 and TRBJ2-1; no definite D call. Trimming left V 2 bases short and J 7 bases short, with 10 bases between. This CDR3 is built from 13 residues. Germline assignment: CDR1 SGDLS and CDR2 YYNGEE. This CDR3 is CASSVGSLNEQFF. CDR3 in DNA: TGTGCCAGCAGCGTCGGGTCCCTAAATGAGCAGTTCTTC.

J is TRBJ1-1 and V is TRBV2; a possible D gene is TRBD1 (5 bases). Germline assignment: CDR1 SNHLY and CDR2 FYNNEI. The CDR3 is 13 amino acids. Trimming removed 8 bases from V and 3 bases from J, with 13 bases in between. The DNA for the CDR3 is TGTGCCAGCGGGGGAGGGATTGACACTGAAGCTTTCTTT. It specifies CASGGGIDTEAFF.

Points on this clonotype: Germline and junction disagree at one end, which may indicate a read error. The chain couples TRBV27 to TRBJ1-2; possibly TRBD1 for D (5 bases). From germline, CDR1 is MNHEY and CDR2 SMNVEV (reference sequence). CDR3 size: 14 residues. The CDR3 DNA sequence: TGTGTCAGCAGTCAACAATACAGGAATCACGGCTACACCTTC. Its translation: CVSSQQYRNHGYTF.

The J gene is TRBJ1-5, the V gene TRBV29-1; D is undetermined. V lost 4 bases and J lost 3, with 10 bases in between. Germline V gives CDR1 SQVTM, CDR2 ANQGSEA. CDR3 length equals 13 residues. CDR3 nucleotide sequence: TGCAGCGTTGTTTTCAGTTACAATCAGCCCCAGCATTTT. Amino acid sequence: CSVVFSYNQPQHF.

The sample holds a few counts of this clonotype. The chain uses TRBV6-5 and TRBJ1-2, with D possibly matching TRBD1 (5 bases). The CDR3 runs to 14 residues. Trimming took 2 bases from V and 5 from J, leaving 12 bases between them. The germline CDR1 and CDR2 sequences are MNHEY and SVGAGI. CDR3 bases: TGTGCCAGCAGTTACGCCCCGGGGGGGTATGGCTACACCTTC. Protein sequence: CASSYAPGGYGYTF.

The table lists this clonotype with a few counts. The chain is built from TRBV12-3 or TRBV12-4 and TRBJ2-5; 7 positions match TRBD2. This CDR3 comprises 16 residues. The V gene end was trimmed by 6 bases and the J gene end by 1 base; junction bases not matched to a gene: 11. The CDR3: CASSPSWGGSQETQYF. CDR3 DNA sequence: TGTGCCAGCAGCCCTTCTTGGGGGGGGTCCCAAGAGACCCAGTACTTC.

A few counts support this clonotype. CDR3 residues: CASSQSGTGVFF. The CDR3, as DNA: TGCGCCAGCAGCCAGTCCGGGACCGGGGTTTTCTTT. This chain connects TRBV4-1 to TRBJ1-1; TRBD1 might be the D (5 bases). The germline CDR1 and CDR2 sequences are MGHRA and YSYEKL. CDR3 length: 12 amino acids. Trimming removed 3 bases from V and 13 bases from J, with 15 bases in between.

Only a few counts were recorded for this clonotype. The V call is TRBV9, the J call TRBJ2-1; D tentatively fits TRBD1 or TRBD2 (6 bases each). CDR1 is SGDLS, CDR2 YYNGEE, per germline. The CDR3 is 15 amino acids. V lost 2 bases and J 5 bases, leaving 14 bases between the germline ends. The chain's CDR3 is CASSVGGGPHNEQFF. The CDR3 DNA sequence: TGTGCCAGCAGCGTCGGTGGGGGGCCCCACAATGAGCAGTTCTTC. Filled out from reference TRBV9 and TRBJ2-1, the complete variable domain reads DSGVTQTPKHLITATGQRVTLRCSPRSGDLSVYWYQQSLDQGLQFLIQYYNGEERAKGNILERFSAQQFPDLHSELNLSSLELGDSALYFCASSVGGGPHNEQFFGPGTRLTVL.

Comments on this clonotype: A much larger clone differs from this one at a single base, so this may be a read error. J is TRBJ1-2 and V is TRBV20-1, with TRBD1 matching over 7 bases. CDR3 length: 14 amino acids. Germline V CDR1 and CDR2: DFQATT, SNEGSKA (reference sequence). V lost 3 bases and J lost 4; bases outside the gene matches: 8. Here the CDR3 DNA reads TGCAGTGCTAGCCGACAGGGAGTAGGCTATGGCTACACCTTC. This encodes CSASRQGVGYGYTF.

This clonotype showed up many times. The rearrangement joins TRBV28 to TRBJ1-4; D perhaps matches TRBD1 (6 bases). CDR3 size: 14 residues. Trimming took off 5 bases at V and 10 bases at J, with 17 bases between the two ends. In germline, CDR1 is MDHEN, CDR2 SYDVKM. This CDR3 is CASSHPQGVGKLFF. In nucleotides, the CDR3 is TGTGCCAGCAGTCACCCACAGGGTGTCGGAAAACTGTTTTTT. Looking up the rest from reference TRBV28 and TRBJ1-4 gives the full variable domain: DVKVTQSSRYLVKRTGEKVFLECVQDMDHENMFWYRQDPGLGLRLIYFSYDVKMKEKGDIPEGYSVSREKKERFSLILESASTNQTSMYLCASSHPQGVGKLFFGSGTQLSVL.